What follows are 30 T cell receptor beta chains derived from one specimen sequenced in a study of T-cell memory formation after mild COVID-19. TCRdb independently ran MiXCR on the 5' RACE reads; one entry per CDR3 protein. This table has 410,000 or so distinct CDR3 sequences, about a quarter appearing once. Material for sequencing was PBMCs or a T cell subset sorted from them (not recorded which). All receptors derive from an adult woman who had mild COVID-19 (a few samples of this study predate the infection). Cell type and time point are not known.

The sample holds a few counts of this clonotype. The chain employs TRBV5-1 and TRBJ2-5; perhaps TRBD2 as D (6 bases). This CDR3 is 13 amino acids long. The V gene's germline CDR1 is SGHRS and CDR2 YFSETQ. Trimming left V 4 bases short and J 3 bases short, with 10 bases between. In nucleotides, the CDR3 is TGCGCCAGCAGCCGACTAGGGGAAGAGACCCAGTACTTC. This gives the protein CASSRLGEETQYF.

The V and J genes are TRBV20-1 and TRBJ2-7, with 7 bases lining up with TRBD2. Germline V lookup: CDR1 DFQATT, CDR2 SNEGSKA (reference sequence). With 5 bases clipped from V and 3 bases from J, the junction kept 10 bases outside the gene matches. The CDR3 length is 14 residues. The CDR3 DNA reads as TGCAGTGCTCGTATCCCGGGAGGACACTACGAGCAGTACTTC. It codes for CSARIPGGHYEQYF.

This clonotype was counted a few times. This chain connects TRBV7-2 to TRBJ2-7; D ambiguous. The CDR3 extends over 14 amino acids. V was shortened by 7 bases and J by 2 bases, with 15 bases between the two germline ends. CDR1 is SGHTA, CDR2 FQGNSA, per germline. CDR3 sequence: CASNVDGPTYEQYF. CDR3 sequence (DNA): TGTGCCAGCAACGTCGACGGCCCGACCTACGAGCAGTACTTC.

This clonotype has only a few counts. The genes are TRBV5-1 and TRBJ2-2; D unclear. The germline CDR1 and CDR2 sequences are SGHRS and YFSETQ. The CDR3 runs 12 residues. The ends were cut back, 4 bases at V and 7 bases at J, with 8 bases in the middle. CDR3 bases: TGCGCCAGCAGCAGGGATAACGGGGAGCTGTTTTTT. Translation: CASSRDNGELFF.

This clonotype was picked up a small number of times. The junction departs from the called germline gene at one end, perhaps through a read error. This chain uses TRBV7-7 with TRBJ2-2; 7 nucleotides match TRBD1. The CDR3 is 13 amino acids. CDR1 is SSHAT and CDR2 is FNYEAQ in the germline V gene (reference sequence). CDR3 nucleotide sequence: TGTGCTAGCAGACAGGGGAACACCGGGGAGCTGTTTTTT. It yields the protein CASRQGNTGELFF.

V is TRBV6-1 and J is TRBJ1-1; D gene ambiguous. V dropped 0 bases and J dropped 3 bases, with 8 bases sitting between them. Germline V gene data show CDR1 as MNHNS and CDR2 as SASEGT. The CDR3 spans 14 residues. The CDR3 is CASSEAGDYTEAFF. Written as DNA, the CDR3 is TGTGCCAGCAGTGAAGCGGGAGATTACACTGAAGCTTTCTTT.

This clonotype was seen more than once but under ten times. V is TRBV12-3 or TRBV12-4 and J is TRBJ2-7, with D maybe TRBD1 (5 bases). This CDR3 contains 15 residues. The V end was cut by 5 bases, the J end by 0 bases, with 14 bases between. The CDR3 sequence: CASSPWGQGSYEQYF. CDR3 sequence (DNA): TGTGCCAGCAGTCCCTGGGGCCAGGGCTCCTACGAGCAGTACTTC.

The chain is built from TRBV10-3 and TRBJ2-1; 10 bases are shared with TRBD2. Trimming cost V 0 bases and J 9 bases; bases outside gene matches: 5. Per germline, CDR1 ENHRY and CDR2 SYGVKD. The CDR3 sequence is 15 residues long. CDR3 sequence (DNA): TGTGCCATCAGTGAGTCGACTAGCGGGCGGGGTGAGCAGTTCTTC. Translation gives CAISESTSGRGEQFF.

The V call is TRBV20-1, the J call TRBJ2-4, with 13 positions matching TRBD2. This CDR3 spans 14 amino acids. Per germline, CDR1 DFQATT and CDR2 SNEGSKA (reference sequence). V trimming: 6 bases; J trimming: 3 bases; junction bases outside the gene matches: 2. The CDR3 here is CSARLAGGKNIQYF. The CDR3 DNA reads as TGCAGTGCAAGACTAGCGGGGGGCAAAAACATTCAGTACTTC.

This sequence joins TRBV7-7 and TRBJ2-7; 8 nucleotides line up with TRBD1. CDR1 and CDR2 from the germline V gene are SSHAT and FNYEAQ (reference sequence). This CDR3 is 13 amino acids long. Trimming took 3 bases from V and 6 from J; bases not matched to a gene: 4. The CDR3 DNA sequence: TGTGCCAGCAGCTTCGACAGGGGCAGCGAGCAGTACTTC. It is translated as CASSFDRGSEQYF.

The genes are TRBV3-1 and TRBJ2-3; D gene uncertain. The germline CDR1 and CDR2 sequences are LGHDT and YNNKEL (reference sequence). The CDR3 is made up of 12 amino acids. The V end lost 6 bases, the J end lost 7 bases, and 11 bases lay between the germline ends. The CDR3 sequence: CASSLTPNTQYF. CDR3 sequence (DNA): TGTGCCAGCAGTTTAACCCCCAATACGCAGTATTTT.

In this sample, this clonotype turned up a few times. The chain's CDR3 is CASSVVTINEQFF. In DNA form, the CDR3 reads TGTGCCAGCAGCGTGGTAACGATCAATGAGCAGTTCTTC. The chain joins TRBV11-2 to TRBJ2-1, with D uncertain. CDR3 size: 13 residues. CDR1 is SGHAT, CDR2 FQNNGV, per germline. The ends were cut back, 5 bases at V and 6 bases at J, with 11 bases in the middle.

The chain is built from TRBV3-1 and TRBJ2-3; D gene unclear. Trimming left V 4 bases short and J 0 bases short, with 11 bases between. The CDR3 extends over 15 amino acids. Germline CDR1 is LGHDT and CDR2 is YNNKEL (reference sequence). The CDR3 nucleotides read TGTGCCAGCAGCCGGCGGCCTTCTAGCACAGATACGCAGTATTTT. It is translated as CASSRRPSSTDTQYF.

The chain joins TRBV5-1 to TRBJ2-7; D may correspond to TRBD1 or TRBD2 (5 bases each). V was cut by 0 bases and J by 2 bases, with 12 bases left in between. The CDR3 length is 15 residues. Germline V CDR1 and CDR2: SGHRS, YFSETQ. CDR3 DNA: TGCGCCAGCAGCTTGGGAGGGGCGTGGGCCTACGAGCAGTACTTC. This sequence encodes CASSLGGAWAYEQYF.

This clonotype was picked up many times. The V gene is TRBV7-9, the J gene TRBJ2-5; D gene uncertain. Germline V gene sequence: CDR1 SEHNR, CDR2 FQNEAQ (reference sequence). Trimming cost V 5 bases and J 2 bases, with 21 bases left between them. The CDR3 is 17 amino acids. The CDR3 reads CASSPRGSYRLQETQYF. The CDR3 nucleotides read TGTGCCAGCAGCCCAAGAGGTTCGTATAGGCTGCAAGAGACCCAGTACTTC. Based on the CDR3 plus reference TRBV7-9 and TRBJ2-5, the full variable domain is DTGVSQNPRHKITKRGQNVTFRCDPISEHNRLYWYRQTLGQGPEFLTYFQNEAQLEKSRLLSDRFSAERPKGSFSTLEIQRTEQGDSAMYLCASSPRGSYRLQETQYFGPGTRLLVL.

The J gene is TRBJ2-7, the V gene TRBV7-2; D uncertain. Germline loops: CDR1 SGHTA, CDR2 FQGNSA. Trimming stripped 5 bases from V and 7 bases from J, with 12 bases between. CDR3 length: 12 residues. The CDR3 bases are TGTGCCAGCAGCCCGGCCCTTGGAGAGCAGTACTTC. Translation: CASSPALGEQYF.

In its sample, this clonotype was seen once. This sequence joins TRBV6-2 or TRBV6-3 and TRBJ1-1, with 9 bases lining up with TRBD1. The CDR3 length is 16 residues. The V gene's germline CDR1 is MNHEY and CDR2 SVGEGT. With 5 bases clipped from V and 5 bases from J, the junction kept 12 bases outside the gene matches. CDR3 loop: CASSNRGLGRRTEAFF. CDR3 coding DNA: TGTGCCAGCAGTAACAGGGGGCTGGGGCGGAGGACTGAAGCTTTCTTT.

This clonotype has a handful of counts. Here the CDR3 DNA reads TGCAGCGTTAAGGGACAGGCCAAAGAGACCCAGTACTTC. Amino acids: CSVKGQAKETQYF. The chain links TRBV29-1 to TRBJ2-5; 8 bases agree with TRBD1. The germline gives CDR1 SQVTM, CDR2 ANQGSEA. This CDR3 is 13 amino acids long. Losses at the gene ends were 5 bases for V and 3 bases for J; bases not matched to a gene: 5.

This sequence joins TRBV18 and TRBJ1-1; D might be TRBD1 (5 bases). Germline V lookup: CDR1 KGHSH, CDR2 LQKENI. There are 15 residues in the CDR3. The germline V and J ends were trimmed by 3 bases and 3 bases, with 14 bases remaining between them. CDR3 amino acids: CASSPSRVGDTEAFF. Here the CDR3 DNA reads TGTGCCAGCTCACCCTCGCGGGTAGGGGACACTGAAGCTTTCTTT.

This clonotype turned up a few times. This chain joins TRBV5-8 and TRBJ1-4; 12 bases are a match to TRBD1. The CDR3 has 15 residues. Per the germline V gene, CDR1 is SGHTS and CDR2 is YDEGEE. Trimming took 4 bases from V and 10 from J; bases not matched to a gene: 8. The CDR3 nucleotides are TGTGCCAGCAGCCAAAATCCGGGACAGGGGGCAAAACTGTTTTTT. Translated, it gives CASSQNPGQGAKLFF.

Written as DNA, the CDR3 is TGCGCCAGCAGCCCCGCGAGGGGACAGTCTTTCACAGATACGCAGTATTTT. Amino acids: CASSPARGQSFTDTQYF. This chain uses TRBV5-1 with TRBJ2-3, with 7 nucleotides matching TRBD1. With 4 bases clipped from V and 2 bases from J, the junction kept 13 bases outside the gene matches. The germline CDR1 and CDR2 sequences are SGHRS and YFSETQ. The CDR3 has 17 residues.

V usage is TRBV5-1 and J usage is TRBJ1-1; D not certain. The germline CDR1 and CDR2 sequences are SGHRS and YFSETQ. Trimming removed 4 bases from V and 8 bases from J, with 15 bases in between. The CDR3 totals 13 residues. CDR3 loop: CASSPDLRPEAFF. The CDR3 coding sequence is TGCGCCAGCAGCCCCGACTTGAGGCCCGAAGCTTTCTTT.

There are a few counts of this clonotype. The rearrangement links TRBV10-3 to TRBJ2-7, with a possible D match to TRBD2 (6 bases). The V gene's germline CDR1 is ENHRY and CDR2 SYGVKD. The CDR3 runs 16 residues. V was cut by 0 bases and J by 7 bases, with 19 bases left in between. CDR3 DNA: TGTGCCATCAGTGAGTCAAGCGGGTTGGCAGTCCCAGAGCAGTACTTC. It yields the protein CAISESSGLAVPEQYF.

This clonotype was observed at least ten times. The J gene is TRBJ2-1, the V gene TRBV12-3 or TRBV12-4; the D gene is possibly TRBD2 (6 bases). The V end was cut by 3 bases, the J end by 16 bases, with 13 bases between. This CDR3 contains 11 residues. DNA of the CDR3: TGTGCCAGCAGTTTGGGGGACTCTTCTTTCTTC. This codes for CASSLGDSSFF.

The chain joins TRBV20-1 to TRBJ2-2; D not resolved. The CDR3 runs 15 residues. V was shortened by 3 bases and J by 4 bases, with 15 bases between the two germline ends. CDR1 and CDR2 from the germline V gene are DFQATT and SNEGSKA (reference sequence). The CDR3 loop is CSASFAGCGTGELFF. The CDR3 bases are TGCAGTGCTAGTTTTGCCGGGTGCGGCACCGGGGAGCTGTTTTTT.

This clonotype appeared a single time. This chain's CDR3 is CASSYEQGRYEQYF. Here the CDR3 DNA reads TGTGCCAGCAGTTACGAGCAGGGACGGTACGAGCAGTACTTC. The chain combines TRBV6-6 with TRBJ2-7, with D possibly being TRBD1 or TRBD2 (5 bases each). Germline V gives CDR1 MNHNY, CDR2 SVGAGI (reference sequence). This CDR3 comprises 14 residues. V shed 2 bases and J shed 4 bases, with 12 bases lying between them.

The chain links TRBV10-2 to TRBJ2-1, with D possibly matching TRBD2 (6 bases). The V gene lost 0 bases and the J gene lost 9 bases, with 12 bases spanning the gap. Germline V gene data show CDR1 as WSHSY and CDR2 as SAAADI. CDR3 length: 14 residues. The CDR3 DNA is TGCGCCAGCAGTGAGTCGCGGGGAGAGGGTGAGCAGTTCTTC. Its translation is CASSESRGEGEQFF.

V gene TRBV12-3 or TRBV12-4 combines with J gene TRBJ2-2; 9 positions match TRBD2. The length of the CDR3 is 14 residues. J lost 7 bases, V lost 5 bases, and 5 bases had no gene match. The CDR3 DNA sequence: TGTGCCAGCAGTGCTGGACTAGCGTACGGGGAGCTGTTTTTT. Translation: CASSAGLAYGELFF.

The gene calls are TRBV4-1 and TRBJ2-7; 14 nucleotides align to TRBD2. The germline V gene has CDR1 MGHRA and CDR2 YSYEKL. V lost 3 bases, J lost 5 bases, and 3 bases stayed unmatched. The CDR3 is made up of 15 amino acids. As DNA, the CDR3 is TGCGCCAGCAGCCAGGGACTAGCGGGGGAGGACGAGCAGTACTTC. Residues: CASSQGLAGEDEQYF.

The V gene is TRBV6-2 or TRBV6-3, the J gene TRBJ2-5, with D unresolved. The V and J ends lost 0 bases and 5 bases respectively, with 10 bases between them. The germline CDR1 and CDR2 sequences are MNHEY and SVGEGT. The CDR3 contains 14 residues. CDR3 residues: CASSYSSFGETQYF. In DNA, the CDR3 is TGTGCCAGCAGTTACTCGAGCTTCGGGGAGACCCAGTACTTC.